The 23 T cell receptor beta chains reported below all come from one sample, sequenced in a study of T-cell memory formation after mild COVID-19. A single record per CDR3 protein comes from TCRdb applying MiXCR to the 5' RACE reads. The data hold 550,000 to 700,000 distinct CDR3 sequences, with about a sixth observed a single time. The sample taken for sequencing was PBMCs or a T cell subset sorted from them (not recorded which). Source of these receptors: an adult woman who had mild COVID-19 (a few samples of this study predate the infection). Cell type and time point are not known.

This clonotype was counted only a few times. CDR3 DNA: TGTGCCAGCAGCCAAGAAAGGGGACTAGCGACCTCCTACAATGAGCAGTTCTTC. This encodes CASSQERGLATSYNEQFF. The V call is TRBV4-2, the J call TRBJ2-1; 10 nucleotides line up with TRBD2. The CDR3 is 18 residues long. The junction had 5 bases not matched to a gene; V was cut back by 0 bases and J by 0 bases. Germline CDR1 is LGHNA and CDR2 is YNFKEQ.

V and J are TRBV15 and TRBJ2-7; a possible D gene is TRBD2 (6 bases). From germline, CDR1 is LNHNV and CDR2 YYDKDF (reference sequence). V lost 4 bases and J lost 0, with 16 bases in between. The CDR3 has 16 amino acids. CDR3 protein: CATSKYVGGSSYEQYF. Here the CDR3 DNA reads TGTGCCACCAGCAAGTATGTGGGGGGTAGCTCCTACGAGCAGTACTTC. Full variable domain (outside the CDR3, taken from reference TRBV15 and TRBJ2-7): DAMVIQNPRYQVTQFGKPVTLSCSQTLNHNVMYWYQQKSSQAPKLLFHYYDKDFNNEADTPDNFQSRRPNTSFCFLDIRSPGLGDTAMYLCATSKYVGGSSYEQYFGPGTRLTVT.

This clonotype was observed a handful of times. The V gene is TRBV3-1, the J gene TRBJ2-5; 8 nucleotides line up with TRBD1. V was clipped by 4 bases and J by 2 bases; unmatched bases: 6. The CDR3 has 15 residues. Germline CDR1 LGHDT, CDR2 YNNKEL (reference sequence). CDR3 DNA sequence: TGTGCCAGCAGCCGGTGGACAGGGCCGCAAGAGACCCAGTACTTC. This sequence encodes CASSRWTGPQETQYF.

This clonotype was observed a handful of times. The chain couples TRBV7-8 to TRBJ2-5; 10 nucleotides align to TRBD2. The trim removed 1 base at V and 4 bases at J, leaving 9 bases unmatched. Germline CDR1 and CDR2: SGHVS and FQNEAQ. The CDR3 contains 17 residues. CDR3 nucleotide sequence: TGTGCCAGCAGCTTAGGGGTAGCGGGAGGTCAGAGAGAGACCCAGTACTTC. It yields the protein CASSLGVAGGQRETQYF.

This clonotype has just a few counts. The DNA for the CDR3 is TGTGCCAGCAGCAACACACTCTTCTCTGGGGCCAACGTCCTGACTTTC. Protein: CASSNTLFSGANVLTF. The V call is TRBV6-2 or TRBV6-3, the J call TRBJ2-6; D gene uncertain. Looked up from germline, CDR1 is MNHEY and CDR2 is SVGEGT. V lost 6 bases, J lost 0 bases, and 12 bases lay in between. This CDR3 is 16 amino acids long.

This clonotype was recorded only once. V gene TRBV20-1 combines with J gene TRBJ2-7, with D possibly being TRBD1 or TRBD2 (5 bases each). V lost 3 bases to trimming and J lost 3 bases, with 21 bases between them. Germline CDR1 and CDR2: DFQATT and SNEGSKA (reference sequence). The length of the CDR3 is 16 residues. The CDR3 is CSARATSGRQGYEQYF. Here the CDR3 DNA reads TGCAGTGCTAGGGCTACCTCGGGAAGGCAGGGCTACGAGCAGTACTTC.

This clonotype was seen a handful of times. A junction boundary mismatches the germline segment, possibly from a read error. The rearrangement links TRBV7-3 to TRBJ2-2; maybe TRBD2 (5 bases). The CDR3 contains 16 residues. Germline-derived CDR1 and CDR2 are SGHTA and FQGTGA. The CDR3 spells CANSLDRGLSTGELFF. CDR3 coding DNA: TGTGCCAACAGCTTAGATCGAGGGCTCAGTACCGGGGAGCTGTTTTTT.

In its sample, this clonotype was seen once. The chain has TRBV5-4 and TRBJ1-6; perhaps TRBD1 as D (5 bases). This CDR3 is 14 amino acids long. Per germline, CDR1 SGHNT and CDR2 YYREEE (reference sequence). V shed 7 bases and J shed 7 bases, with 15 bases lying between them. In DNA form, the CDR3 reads TGTGCCAGCCAGAGGACACAAACCAATTCACCCCTCCACTTT. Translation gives CASQRTQTNSPLHF.

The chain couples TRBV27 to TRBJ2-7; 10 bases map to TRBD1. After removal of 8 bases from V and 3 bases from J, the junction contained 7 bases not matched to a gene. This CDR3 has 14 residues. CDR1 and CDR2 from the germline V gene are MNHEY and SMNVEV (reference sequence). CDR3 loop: CASLPGQGIYEQYF. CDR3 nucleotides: TGTGCCAGCCTTCCGGGACAGGGGATCTACGAGCAGTACTTC.

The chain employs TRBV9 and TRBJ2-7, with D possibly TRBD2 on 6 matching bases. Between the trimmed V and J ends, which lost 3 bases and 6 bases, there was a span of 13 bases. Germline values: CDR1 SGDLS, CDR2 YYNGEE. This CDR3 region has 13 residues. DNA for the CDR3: TGTGCCAGCAGCGAGGGGACTGCCAGCGAGCAGTACTTC. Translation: CASSEGTASEQYF.

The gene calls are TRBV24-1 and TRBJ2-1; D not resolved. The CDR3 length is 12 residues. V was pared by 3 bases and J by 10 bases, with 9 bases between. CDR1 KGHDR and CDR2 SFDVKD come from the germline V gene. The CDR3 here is CATSDPNREQFF. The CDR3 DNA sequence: TGTGCCACCAGTGATCCTAATCGAGAGCAGTTCTTC.

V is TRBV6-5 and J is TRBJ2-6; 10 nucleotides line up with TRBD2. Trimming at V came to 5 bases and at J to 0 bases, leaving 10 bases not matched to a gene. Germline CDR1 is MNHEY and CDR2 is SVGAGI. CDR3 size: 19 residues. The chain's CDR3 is CASSRWSGRGISGANVLTF. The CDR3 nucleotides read TGTGCCAGCAGTCGCTGGAGCGGGAGGGGGATCTCTGGGGCCAACGTCCTGACTTTC.

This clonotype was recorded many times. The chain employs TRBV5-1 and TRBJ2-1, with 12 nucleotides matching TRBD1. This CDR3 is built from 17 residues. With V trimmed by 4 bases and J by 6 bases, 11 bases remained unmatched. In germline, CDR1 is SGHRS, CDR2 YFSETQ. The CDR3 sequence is CASSVGTGGLGRNEQFF. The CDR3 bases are TGCGCCAGCAGCGTTGGGACAGGGGGCTTAGGGCGCAATGAGCAGTTCTTC.

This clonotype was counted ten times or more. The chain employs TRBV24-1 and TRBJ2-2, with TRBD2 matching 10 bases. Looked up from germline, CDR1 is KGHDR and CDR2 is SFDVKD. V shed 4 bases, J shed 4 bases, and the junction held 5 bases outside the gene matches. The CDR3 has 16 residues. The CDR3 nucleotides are TGTGCCACCAGTGAAGGACTAGCGGAGCCCACCGGGGAGCTGTTTTTT. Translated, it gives CATSEGLAEPTGELFF.

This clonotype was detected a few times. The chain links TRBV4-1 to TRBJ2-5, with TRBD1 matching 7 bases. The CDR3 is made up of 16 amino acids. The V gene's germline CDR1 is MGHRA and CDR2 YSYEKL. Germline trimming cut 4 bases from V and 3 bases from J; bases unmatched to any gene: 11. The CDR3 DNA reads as TGCGCCAGCAGCCCCCACCCAACAGGGGTTGAAGAGACCCAGTACTTC. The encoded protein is CASSPHPTGVEETQYF.

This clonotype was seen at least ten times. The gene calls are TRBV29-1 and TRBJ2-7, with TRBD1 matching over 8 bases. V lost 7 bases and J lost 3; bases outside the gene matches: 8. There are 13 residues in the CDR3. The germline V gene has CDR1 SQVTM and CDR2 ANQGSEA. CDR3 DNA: TGCAGCGCTTTGACAGGGGATGGCTACGAGCAGTACTTC. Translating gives CSALTGDGYEQYF.

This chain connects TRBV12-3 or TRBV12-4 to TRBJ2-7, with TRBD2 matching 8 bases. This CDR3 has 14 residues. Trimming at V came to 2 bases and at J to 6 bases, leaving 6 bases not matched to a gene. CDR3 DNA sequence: TGTGCCAGCAGTTTAAGCGGGAGTAACAGCGAGCAGTACTTC. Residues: CASSLSGSNSEQYF.

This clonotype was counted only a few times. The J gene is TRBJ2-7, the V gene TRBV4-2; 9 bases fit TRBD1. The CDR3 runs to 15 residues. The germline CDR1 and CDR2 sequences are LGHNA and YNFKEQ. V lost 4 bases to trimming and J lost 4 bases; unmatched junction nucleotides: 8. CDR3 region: CASSPSAGTGYEQYF. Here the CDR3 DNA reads TGTGCCAGCAGCCCAAGTGCCGGGACAGGGTACGAGCAGTACTTC.

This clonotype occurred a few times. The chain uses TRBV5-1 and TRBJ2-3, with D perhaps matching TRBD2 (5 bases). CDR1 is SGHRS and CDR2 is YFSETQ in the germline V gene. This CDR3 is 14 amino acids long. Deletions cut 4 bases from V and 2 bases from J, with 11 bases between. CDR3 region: CASSPGDLTDTQYF. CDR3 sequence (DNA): TGCGCCAGCAGCCCCGGGGATCTCACAGATACGCAGTATTTT.

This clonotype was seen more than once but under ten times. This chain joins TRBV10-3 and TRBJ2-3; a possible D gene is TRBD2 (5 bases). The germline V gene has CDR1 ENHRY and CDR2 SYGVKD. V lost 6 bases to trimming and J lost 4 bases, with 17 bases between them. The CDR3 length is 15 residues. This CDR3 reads CAISRTGRFADTQYF. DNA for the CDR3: TGTGCCATCAGCCGGACTGGACGATTCGCAGATACGCAGTATTTT.

The CDR3 loop is CATSTQGARRLNEQYF. CDR3 bases: TGTGCCACCAGCACGCAGGGAGCAAGGCGGTTGAACGAGCAGTACTTC. The chain combines TRBV15 with TRBJ2-7; D is perhaps TRBD1 or TRBD2 (5 bases each). This CDR3 contains 16 residues. In germline, CDR1 is LNHNV, CDR2 YYDKDF (reference sequence). V shed 4 bases and J shed 5 bases, with 21 bases lying between them.

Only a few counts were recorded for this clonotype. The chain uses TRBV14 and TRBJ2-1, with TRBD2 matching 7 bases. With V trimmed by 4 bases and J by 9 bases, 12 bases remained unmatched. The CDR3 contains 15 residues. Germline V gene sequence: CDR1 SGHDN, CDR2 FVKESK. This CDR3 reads CASSLWAGAESEQFF. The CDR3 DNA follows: TGTGCCAGCAGCCTATGGGCGGGAGCGGAAAGTGAGCAGTTCTTC. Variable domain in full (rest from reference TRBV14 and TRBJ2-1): EAGVTQFPSHSVIEKGQTVTLRCDPISGHDNLYWYRRVMGKEIKFLLHFVKESKQDESGMPNNRFLAERTGGTYSTLKVQPAELEDSGVYFCASSLWAGAESEQFFGPGTRLTVL.

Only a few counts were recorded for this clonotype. CDR3 amino acids: CASSQDSGHGAGANVLTF. Here the CDR3 DNA reads TGCGCCAGCAGCCAAGATAGCGGACACGGGGCTGGGGCCAACGTCCTGACTTTC. This rearrangement joins TRBV4-3 to TRBJ2-6, with a weak D call TRBD2 (6 bases). This CDR3 is built from 18 residues. V was clipped by 0 bases and J by 2 bases, with 14 bases between them. Germline loops: CDR1 LGHNA, CDR2 YSLEER.